Below, one TCR beta chain is given with its context. This clonotype has ten or more counts. Its recognized antigen is unknown. No clone much larger than this one lies a single base away; base qualities are absent. The entry originates in a study of T cells in Graves' hyperthyroidism and ophthalmopathy (dated 2019 in TCRdb). Regarding the complete study: Peripheral blood samples were taken at the time of initial diagnosis, prior to any treatment. A discovery cohort of around 100 patients, roughly 45 with Graves' ophthalmopathy and more than 55 with stable Graves' hyperthyroidism, was used to find distinguishing TCR V-J signatures. Prospective prediction of ophthalmopathy was tested in an independent validation cohort of 18 to 20 hyperthyroidism patients and around 16 patients who later progressed to ophthalmopathy. For training and testing, the roughly 93 patients in the discovery cohort were randomly divided in a 7:3 ratio. The study also compared thyroid tissue and blood T-cell repertoires from 5 to 7 Graves' hyperthyroidism patients. After sampling, hyperthyroidism patients received methimazole starting at 30 mg daily, and ophthalmopathy patients received high-dose intravenous methylprednisolone. According to the paper, TCR Vbeta CDR3 sequencing was carried out on more than 120 peripheral blood samples, which came from approximately 43 ophthalmopathy, approximately 78 hyperthyroidism and roughly 17 progressor patients.

Moderately to severely active disease, a Clinical Activity Score of at least 3, a NOSPECS grade of at least 4, and a duration under 3 months were present in ophthalmopathy patients. The study excluded patients with uncontrolled infections, other autoimmune diseases, pregnancy or lactation. Diagnoses were based on clinical symptoms, serum thyroxine and TRAb, thyroid ultrasound and orbital computed tomography. PBMCs were separated from roughly 9.3 ml of fresh peripheral blood using Ficoll-Paque density gradient centrifugation. Trizol reagent was used to extract total RNA, and RNA quality was then checked on an Agilent 2100 Bioanalyzer. The TCR beta CDR3 regions were amplified from the RNA transcripts. The TCR CDR3 was subjected to a first round of RT-PCR using the HTBI primer set and the Qiagen OneStep RT-PCR kit. A second multiplex PCR round built the libraries, followed by size selection and purification. Paired-end sequencing of the libraries was performed with 100 bp reads on an Illumina HiSeq2000. Concerning the study's data processing: SOAPnuke was used to process the raw data, removing reads that contained adapters or uncalled bases, had a mean Phred below 15, or lacked an exact match to the constant primer or identifier. High-quality paired reads were merged using COPE v1.2.5, and each unique nucleotide sequence was defined as a clonotype. MiTCR v1.1 was used to align the clonotypes against IMGT TRBV, TRBD and TRBJ reference segments. Only V-J combinations with frequency above 0.0001, covering 99% to 99.2% of repertoires, were analysed. A TCS score was defined as the ratio between F50 (clonal expansion) and ExV (chaos), using BLOSUM62-based TCRdist between CDR3 peptides within each V-J. Welch's t-statistics and random forest reduced around 520 V-J features to roughly 13, which were used in a naive Bayes classifier (R e1071). The public reads were quality trimmed at Q25 with fastp and then assembled into clones with MiXCR by TCRdb, keeping productive beta chains. One record per CDR3 amino acid sequence lists the most common genes and DNA. Clone size and V and J calls follow TCRdb, not the original study. Recorded for this sample are 300,000 to 450,000 distinct CDR3 sequences; approximately 14% of them occurred a single time. In total, the top ten clones hold about 20% of the sample.

Per the germline V gene, LGHNA is the CDR1 and YNFKEQ is the CDR2. CDR3 length: 15 amino acids, cysteine to phenylalanine. CDR3 DNA only is kept here, 45 bases in frame from base 1. Trimming takes 1 base off V and 8 bases off J; junction bases not matched to a gene: 4. Overall study outcomes, separate from this receptor: A model built on a 13 V-J signature distinguished ophthalmopathy from stable hyperthyroidism, reaching around 90% sensitivity and around 81% specificity in cross-validation and 80%/75% in testing. In validation, the model predicted progression to ophthalmopathy a median of around six months before onset, with roughly 71% sensitivity and 72.22% specificity. Sample size was not statistically predetermined, and investigators were not blinded to group allocation. Most expanded thyroid clonotypes (frequency above 0.001) were also found in blood, which suggests that blood repertoires may mirror thyroid immune responses.

The clonotype was recovered from a woman in her thirties with Graves' ophthalmopathy. The rearranged segments are TRBV4-2 and TRBJ2-1, with TRBD2 identical over 11 junction bases. The sample taken for sequencing was blood. The CDR3 protein: CASSQVAGGLYEQFF. Here is the DNA: TGTGCCAGCAGCCAAGTAGCGGGGGGGCTGTATGAGCAGTTCTTC.